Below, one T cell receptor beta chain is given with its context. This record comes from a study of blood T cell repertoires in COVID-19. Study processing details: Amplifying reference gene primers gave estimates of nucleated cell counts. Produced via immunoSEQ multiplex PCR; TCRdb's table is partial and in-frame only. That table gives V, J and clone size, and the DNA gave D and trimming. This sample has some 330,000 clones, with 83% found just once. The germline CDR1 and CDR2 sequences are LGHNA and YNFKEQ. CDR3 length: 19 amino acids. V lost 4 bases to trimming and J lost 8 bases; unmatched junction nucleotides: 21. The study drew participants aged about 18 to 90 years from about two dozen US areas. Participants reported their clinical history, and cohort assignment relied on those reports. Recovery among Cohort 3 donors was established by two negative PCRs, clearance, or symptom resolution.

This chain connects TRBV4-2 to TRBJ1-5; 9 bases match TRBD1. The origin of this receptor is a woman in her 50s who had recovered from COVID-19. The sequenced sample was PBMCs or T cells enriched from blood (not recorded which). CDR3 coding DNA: TGTGCCAGCAGCCGGCACCTGCTCACAGGGGGCAGGGAGGGAGAGCCCCAGCATTTT. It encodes CASSRHLLTGGREGEPQHF.